The 20 T cell receptor beta chains in this list originate from one sample, sequenced in a study of CD8+ T cells in alopecia areata. RNA was isolated and reverse transcribed to cDNA, the sequencing template. Assay: immunoSEQ multiplex PCR; the TCRdb copy retains only in-frame clones and omits some. Of 200,000 or so clones in the sample, about 53% were seen once. The sequences come from CD4+ T cells sorted from blood, collected at week 0. The receptor set was obtained from a human donor with alopecia areata.

V is TRBV5-1 and J is TRBJ2-1; D may correspond to TRBD1 or TRBD2 (6 bases each). This CDR3 is 16 amino acids long. The germline V gene has CDR1 SGHRS and CDR2 YFSETQ. Trimming removed 1 base at V and 1 base at J, with 12 bases between. The CDR3 loop reads CASSLFSGASYNEQFF. The CDR3 coding sequence is TGCGCCAGCAGCTTGTTTTCGGGGGCGTCCTACAATGAGCAGTTCTTC.

This clone has at least ten counts. J is TRBJ1-5 and V is TRBV12-5, with D unclear. V dropped 5 bases and J dropped 3 bases, with 5 bases sitting between them. This CDR3 spans 12 amino acids. Germline assignment: CDR1 LGHNT and CDR2 FRNRAP. The CDR3 protein is CASGRDNQPQHF. Here the CDR3 DNA reads TGTGCTAGTGGTCGGGACAATCAGCCCCAGCATTTT.

This sequence joins TRBV29-1 and TRBJ2-7; the D gene is possibly TRBD2 (6 bases). The CDR3 sequence is 12 residues long. Trimming took 4 bases from V and 2 from J, leaving 9 bases between them. Germline V CDR1 and CDR2: SQVTM, ANQGSEA. The DNA of the CDR3 is TGCAGCGTTGGCGGGATGACCTACGAGCAGTACTTC. Amino acid sequence: CSVGGMTYEQYF.

CDR3 amino acids: CASSEDRDRPLHF. The DNA for the CDR3 is TGTGCCAGCAGCGAGGACAGGGACCGGCCCCTCCACTTT. The J gene is TRBJ1-6, the V gene TRBV5-4; 8 bases fit TRBD1. Germline V gives CDR1 SGHNT, CDR2 YYREEE (reference sequence). The CDR3 sequence is 13 residues long. The V and J ends lost 4 bases and 13 bases, in that order; junction bases with no gene match: 7.

The rearrangement links TRBV5-1 to TRBJ2-1; TRBD2 agrees at 8 bases. Trimming at V came to 5 bases and at J to 6 bases, leaving 4 bases not matched to a gene. Per the germline V gene, CDR1 is SGHRS and CDR2 is YFSETQ. The CDR3 is 13 amino acids. This chain's CDR3 is CASSTGTSNEQFF. CDR3 in DNA: TGCGCCAGCAGTACCGGGACTAGCAATGAGCAGTTCTTC.

This chain uses TRBV10-3 with TRBJ2-1, with 7 positions matching TRBD2. Germline assignment: CDR1 ENHRY and CDR2 SYGVKD. The CDR3 is 17 amino acids. The J segment lost 4 bases and the V segment lost 3 bases, leaving 12 bases of the junction unmatched. The CDR3 sequence is CAISDSSGTKFYNEQFF. The CDR3, as DNA: TGTGCCATCAGTGATTCTTCCGGGACTAAATTTTACAATGAGCAGTTCTTC.

On this clone: The same CDR3 is also encoded by other DNA sequences in this sample. The V gene is TRBV2, the J gene TRBJ1-5, with D unresolved. CDR1 is SNHLY, CDR2 FYNNEI, per germline. CDR3 length: 13 amino acids. The V end was cut by 0 bases, the J end by 7 bases, with 7 bases between. Written as DNA, the CDR3 is TGTGCCAGCAGTGAAGCTCGAGGACAGCCCCAGCATTTT. It encodes CASSEARGQPQHF.

This clone was counted between two and nine times. At one boundary the junction diverges from the germline segment, which might be a read error. The rearrangement uses TRBV2 and TRBJ1-2; no clear D gene. The CDR3 runs to 13 residues. Germline V gives CDR1 SNHLY, CDR2 FYNNEI. DNA of the CDR3: TGTGCCAGCCGTGACGGCAGGACTTTAGGGTACACCTTC. Its translation: CASRDGRTLGYTF.

The V gene is TRBV5-4, the J gene TRBJ2-3; either TRBD1 or TRBD2 may fit D (5 bases each). There are 15 residues in the CDR3. Trimming left V 1 base short and J 6 bases short, with 15 bases between. CDR1 SGHNT and CDR2 YYREEE come from the germline V gene (reference sequence). The CDR3 reads CASSLQGAGGDTQYF. In DNA, the CDR3 is TGTGCCAGCAGCTTGCAAGGGGCGGGCGGGGATACGCAGTATTTT.

The V gene is TRBV7-2, the J gene TRBJ1-2, with D tentatively TRBD1 (5 bases). Trimming stripped 5 bases from V and 4 bases from J, with 11 bases between. CDR3 length: 13 residues. From germline, CDR1 is SGHTA and CDR2 FQGNSA. Here the CDR3 DNA reads TGTGCCAGCAGCCGAGACAGTGCCTATGGCTACACCTTC. Its translation is CASSRDSAYGYTF.

The table lists this clone with many counts. The chain joins TRBV2 to TRBJ1-5; D unclear. CDR1 SNHLY and CDR2 FYNNEI come from the germline V gene. There are 14 residues in the CDR3. Trimming stripped 2 bases from V and 7 bases from J, with 12 bases between. The CDR3 region is CASSEKGQKQPQHF. As DNA, the CDR3 is TGTGCCAGCAGTGAAAAGGGCCAAAAACAGCCCCAGCATTTT.

CDR3 sequence: CASRPLLAGGPDEQFF. For the CDR3, the DNA is TGTGCCAGCAGGCCCCTACTAGCGGGGGGGCCCGATGAGCAGTTCTTC. This chain connects TRBV7-8 to TRBJ2-1; 13 bases agree with TRBD2. Germline trimming cut 6 bases from V and 8 bases from J; bases unmatched to any gene: 10. The CDR3 is made up of 16 amino acids. Per germline, CDR1 SGHVS and CDR2 FQNEAQ.

The table lists this clone with a few counts. This chain connects TRBV27 to TRBJ1-5; 7 bases are a match to TRBD1. J was trimmed by 0 bases and V by 6 bases; bases with no gene match: 8. CDR1 and CDR2 (germline): MNHEY, SMNVEV (reference sequence). The CDR3 contains 16 residues. In nucleotides, the CDR3 is TGTGCCAGCAGAGCGGGACAGAGTTATAGCAATCAGCCCCAGCATTTT. This sequence encodes CASRAGQSYSNQPQHF.

This chain uses TRBV25-1 with TRBJ2-7; 9 nucleotides align to TRBD1. Germline lookup yields CDR1 MGHDK and CDR2 SYGVNS. This CDR3 is 13 amino acids long. V trimming: 6 bases; J trimming: 3 bases; junction bases outside the gene matches: 3. The CDR3 DNA follows: TGTGCCAGCAGGGGGACAGGGAGCTACGAGCAGTACTTC. Translating gives CASRGTGSYEQYF.

The V call is TRBV2, the J call TRBJ2-4; TRBD2 is a possible D gene (5 bases). V lost 0 bases, J lost 2 bases, and 17 bases lay in between. CDR3 size: 18 residues. CDR1 is SNHLY, CDR2 FYNNEI, per germline. CDR3 protein: CASSEATWRIQTKNIQYF. DNA of the CDR3: TGTGCCAGCAGTGAAGCGACGTGGAGGATTCAGACCAAAAACATTCAGTACTTC.

The rearrangement links TRBV5-1 to TRBJ2-2; 9 bases agree with TRBD1. The CDR3 consists of 18 residues. The germline V gene encodes CDR1 SGHRS and CDR2 YFSETQ. J was trimmed by 7 bases and V by 5 bases; bases with no gene match: 18. CDR3 protein: CASSWTFVGTGRIGELFF. The CDR3 DNA reads as TGCGCCAGCAGTTGGACATTTGTTGGGACAGGGAGGATCGGGGAGCTGTTTTTT.

DNA for the CDR3: TGCGCCAGCAGCTTGGGGCAGCCCCGCTATGGCTACACCTTC. Translated: CASSLGQPRYGYTF. The rearrangement joins TRBV5-1 to TRBJ1-2, with D hard to call. Germline CDR1 is SGHRS and CDR2 is YFSETQ. V gave up 0 bases and J gave up 4 bases, with 10 bases separating them. The CDR3 sequence is 14 residues long.

A single count supports this clone. The gene calls are TRBV25-1 and TRBJ2-1, with D hard to call. This CDR3 comprises 11 residues. Looked up from germline, CDR1 is MGHDK and CDR2 is SYGVNS. Deletions cut 2 bases from V and 10 bases from J, with 6 bases between. The CDR3 is CASSEVFEQFF. As DNA, the CDR3 is TGTGCCAGCAGTGAAGTGTTCGAGCAGTTCTTC. The complete variable domain, with remaining parts taken from reference TRBV25-1 and TRBJ2-1, reads EADIYQTPRYLVIGTGKKITLECSQTMGHDKMYWYQQDPGMELHLIHYSYGVNSTEKGDLSSESTVSRIRTEHFPLTLESARPSHTSQYLCASSEVFEQFFGPGTRLTVL.

The rearrangement links TRBV5-1 to TRBJ2-2; no reliable D call. V gave up 0 bases and J gave up 4 bases, with 13 bases separating them. CDR1 SGHRS and CDR2 YFSETQ come from the germline V gene. The CDR3 runs to 16 residues. The CDR3 DNA follows: TGCGCCAGCAGCTTGGACTCATCAGTTCTCACCGGGGAGCTGTTTTTT. Its protein product is CASSLDSSVLTGELFF.

The V and J genes are TRBV7-2 and TRBJ2-5, with a weak D call TRBD2 (5 bases). Germline CDR1 SGHTA, CDR2 FQGNSA. Trimming left V 5 bases short and J 0 bases short, with 10 bases between. This CDR3 is 14 amino acids long. CDR3 sequence: CASSPRLNQETQYF. The CDR3 DNA reads as TGTGCCAGCAGCCCCCGACTAAACCAAGAGACCCAGTACTTC. The variable domain in full, completed from reference TRBV7-2 and TRBJ2-5, reads GAGVSQSPSNKVTEKGKDVELRCDPISGHTALYWYRQSLGQGLEFLIYFQGNSAPDKSGLPSDRFSAERTGGSVSTLTIQRTQQEDSAVYLCASSPRLNQETQYFGPGTRLLVL.